The 21 T cell receptor beta chains reported below all come from one sample, sequenced in a study of T cell repertoires in cytomegalovirus infection (dated by TCRdb to between 2018 and 2020). Explained via the paper, the treatment or condition label denotes: in vitro stimulation with specific CMV peptide epitopes to enrich CMV-specific T cells. The reads were generated on an Illumina HiSeq 1500. The raw public reads went through TCRdb reprocessing: fastp at Q25, MiXCR clone calling, in-frame beta chains kept. Each CDR3 protein gets just one entry, which takes the most common genes and DNA from the rows behind it. The sample profile shows around 100,000 distinct CDR3 sequences; over 40% of them were found once. The biggest ten clones account for about 74% of the sample. Their cognate antigens are unknown. The sample was CD8+ T cells from cultured PBMCs, taken from culture after CMV antigen stimulation. These receptors were taken from a human donor in good health (CMV status not recorded). Some clones in this sample may be carry-over from other donors' samples.

The J gene is TRBJ2-5, the V gene TRBV7-2; 11 nucleotides line up with TRBD2. This CDR3 is 16 amino acids long. With 6 bases clipped from V and 5 bases from J, the junction kept 11 bases outside the gene matches. Looked up from germline, CDR1 is SGHTA and CDR2 is FQGNSA. The DNA for the CDR3 is TGTGCCAGCAGACGTAGCGGGAGGGCGGTACTGGAGACCCAGTACTTC. It translates to CASRRSGRAVLETQYF.

The sample holds a few counts of this clonotype. The chain uses TRBV5-4 and TRBJ2-2, with TRBD1 matching over 10 bases. CDR3 length equals 16 residues. Germline V gene lookup returns CDR1 SGHNT and CDR2 YYREEE (reference sequence). With 0 bases clipped from V and 7 bases from J, the junction kept 6 bases outside the gene matches. CDR3: CASSLEGTGAGGELFF. CDR3 bases: TGTGCCAGCAGCTTGGAGGGGACAGGGGCGGGCGGGGAGCTGTTTTTT.

This chain connects TRBV12-3 or TRBV12-4 to TRBJ2-2; 9 bases are a match to TRBD2. This CDR3 spans 15 amino acids. V trimming: 3 bases; J trimming: 2 bases; junction bases outside the gene matches: 1. CDR3 loop: CASSLRGGNTGELFF. The CDR3 coding sequence is TGTGCCAGCAGTTTGCGGGGGGGAAACACCGGGGAGCTGTTTTTT.

V is TRBV12-3 or TRBV12-4 and J is TRBJ2-7; D might be TRBD1 (6 bases). This CDR3 spans 14 amino acids. The V and J ends lost 7 bases and 4 bases respectively, with 17 bases between them. Written as DNA, the CDR3 is TGTGCCAGCACCCTCCGGGACAAGTGGTACGAGCAGTACTTC. This gives the protein CASTLRDKWYEQYF.

The chain has TRBV7-4 and TRBJ2-1, with D perhaps matching TRBD2 (5 bases). The CDR3 consists of 15 residues. Germline CDR1 SGHVT, CDR2 SQSDAQ. The V gene lost 5 bases and the J gene lost 5 bases, with 16 bases spanning the gap. CDR3 DNA: TGTGCCAGCAGCCCTATAAGCGGCAAGAACAATGAGCAGTTCTTC. Amino acids: CASSPISGKNNEQFF.

V usage is TRBV5-1 and J usage is TRBJ1-1; the D gene is possibly TRBD1 (6 bases). The CDR3 runs 18 residues. V was cut by 6 bases and J by 2 bases, with 26 bases left in between. The germline gives CDR1 SGHRS, CDR2 YFSETQ. For the CDR3, the DNA is TGCGCCAGCAAAGGGTTAACCGTTCAACCGGGGGCCAACACTGAAGCTTTCTTT. Translating it yields CASKGLTVQPGANTEAFF.

V and J are TRBV6-5 and TRBJ1-5, with TRBD1 identical over 9 bases. Germline V gene sequence: CDR1 MNHEY, CDR2 SVGAGI. The trim removed 6 bases at V and 4 bases at J, leaving 7 bases unmatched. The CDR3 runs 15 residues. The CDR3 is CASSSLGQGNQPQHF. CDR3 DNA sequence: TGTGCCAGCAGCTCACTTGGACAGGGGAATCAGCCCCAGCATTTT.

This clonotype was seen a few times. The rearrangement links TRBV7-9 to TRBJ1-5; D not resolved. Germline V gene sequence: CDR1 SEHNR, CDR2 FQNEAQ (reference sequence). This CDR3 has 12 amino acids. Trimming stripped 1 base from V and 4 bases from J, with 2 bases between. The CDR3 sequence is CASSLENQPQHF. CDR3 DNA: TGTGCCAGCAGCTTAGAGAATCAGCCCCAGCATTTT.

The chain combines TRBV9 with TRBJ2-7; D is unclear. The CDR3 loop spans 13 amino acids. Trimming removed 4 bases from V and 5 bases from J, with 13 bases in between. The V gene's germline CDR1 is SGDLS and CDR2 YYNGEE. CDR3 in DNA: TGTGCCAGCAGCAAGCAAGTCCTGGACGAGCAGTACTTC. Its protein product is CASSKQVLDEQYF.

DNA for the CDR3: TGTGCCAGCAGCTTCGGGGGTGTTAGGGGGGGGGGAGAGACCCAGTACTTC. This encodes CASSFGGVRGGGETQYF. V is TRBV7-9 and J is TRBJ2-5; weak D call: TRBD2 (7 bases). CDR3 length: 17 amino acids. Trimming pared 3 bases from V and 4 bases from J, leaving 21 bases between. Germline loops: CDR1 SEHNR, CDR2 FQNEAQ (reference sequence).

The chain is built from TRBV7-2 and TRBJ1-5; D unresolved. Trimming stripped 2 bases from V and 6 bases from J, with 5 bases between. Germline loops: CDR1 SGHTA, CDR2 FQGNSA. The CDR3 is 12 residues long. For the CDR3, the DNA is TGTGCCAGCAGCTTAACCCCTCAGCCCCAGCATTTT. This codes for CASSLTPQPQHF.

This clonotype was counted many times. This chain uses TRBV7-2 with TRBJ2-2, with TRBD2 as a possible D gene (5 bases). Germline lookup yields CDR1 SGHTA and CDR2 FQGNSA. The V end was cut by 2 bases, the J end by 1 base, with 11 bases between. CDR3 length equals 16 residues. CDR3 nucleotides: TGTGCCAGCAGCTTATATATTAGCGTGAACACCGGGGAGCTGTTTTTT. This gives the protein CASSLYISVNTGELFF.

The chain recombines TRBV7-9 with TRBJ2-1, with 8 bases fitting TRBD1. The germline CDR1 and CDR2 sequences are SEHNR and FQNEAQ (reference sequence). The CDR3 has 15 amino acids. The J segment lost 4 bases and the V segment lost 4 bases, leaving 6 bases of the junction unmatched. The CDR3 DNA reads as TGTGCCAGCAGCTCTACGACAGGGGTTTACAATGAGCAGTTCTTC. Its protein is CASSSTTGVYNEQFF.

This clonotype was seen only a few times. The CDR3 nucleotides read TGTGCCAGCAGTGAATCAGATTCTAGCACAGATACGCAGTATTTT. Protein product: CASSESDSSTDTQYF. The V gene is TRBV2, the J gene TRBJ2-3; no reliable D call. CDR1 SNHLY and CDR2 FYNNEI come from the germline V gene. This CDR3 has 15 residues. Trimming pared 2 bases from V and 0 bases from J, leaving 9 bases between.

CDR3: CASSSRDTGEQFF. The CDR3 DNA sequence: TGTGCCAGCAGCTCCCGGGACACGGGTGAGCAGTTCTTC. The rearrangement links TRBV7-6 to TRBJ2-1; possible D gene TRBD1, 6 bases. Germline V CDR1 and CDR2: SGHVS, FNYEAQ. Trimming left V 4 bases short and J 9 bases short, with 13 bases between. The CDR3 length is 13 residues.

This clonotype was picked up many times. This chain connects TRBV12-3 or TRBV12-4 to TRBJ2-7; the D is unclear. Trimming left V 7 bases short and J 2 bases short, with 12 bases between. This CDR3 is 13 amino acids long. CDR3 residues: CASTSVSPYEQYF. The CDR3 bases are TGTGCCAGCACCTCTGTAAGCCCCTACGAGCAGTACTTC.

The chain couples TRBV24-1 to TRBJ1-2; 7 nucleotides agree with TRBD1. Germline lookup yields CDR1 KGHDR and CDR2 SFDVKD. V lost 4 bases to trimming and J lost 6 bases; unmatched junction nucleotides: 13. This CDR3 spans 16 amino acids. CDR3 nucleotides: TGTGCCACCAGTGACCGACGACAGGGCATCGGGGATGGCTACACCTTC. Protein sequence: CATSDRRQGIGDGYTF.

The chain has TRBV7-6 and TRBJ2-3; the match to TRBD2 covers 15 bases. The germline CDR1 and CDR2 sequences are SGHVS and FNYEAQ. The V segment lost 4 bases and the J segment 4 bases; nucleotides outside the gene matches: 12. The CDR3 contains 19 residues. The CDR3 sequence is CASSSTGTSGGPRADTQYF. The CDR3 nucleotides read TGTGCCAGCAGCTCTACAGGGACTAGCGGGGGGCCCCGGGCAGATACGCAGTATTTT. Full variable domain (missing parts from reference TRBV7-6 and TRBJ2-3): GAGVSQSPRYKVTKRGQDVALRCDPISGHVSLYWYRQALGQGPEFLTYFNYEAQQDKSGLPNDRFSAERPEGSISTLTIQRTEQRDSAMYRCASSSTGTSGGPRADTQYFGPGTRLTVL.

The chain uses TRBV9 and TRBJ2-2; the match to TRBD1 covers 8 bases. After removal of 3 bases from V and 1 base from J, the junction contained 17 bases not matched to a gene. CDR3 length: 20 residues. From germline, CDR1 is SGDLS and CDR2 YYNGEE. The CDR3 protein is CASSARRAGGANVNTGELFF. The CDR3 coding sequence is TGTGCCAGCAGCGCACGCAGGGCAGGGGGCGCGAATGTGAACACCGGGGAGCTGTTTTTT.

V and J are TRBV29-1 and TRBJ1-3; tentative D call: TRBD1 (6 bases). Germline V lookup: CDR1 SQVTM, CDR2 ANQGSEA. The V and J ends lost 2 bases and 0 bases respectively, with 11 bases between them. The CDR3 covers 15 residues. The CDR3 protein is CSVENTGHSGNTIYF. The CDR3 bases are TGCAGCGTTGAAAATACAGGGCACTCTGGAAACACCATATATTTT. Full variable domain (remainder filled in from reference TRBV29-1 and TRBJ1-3): SAVISQKPSRDICQRGTSLTIQCQVDSQVTMMFWYRQQPGQSLTLIATANQGSEATYESGFVIDKFPISRPNLTFSTLTVSNMSPEDSSIYLCSVENTGHSGNTIYFGEGSWLTVV.

The CDR3 reads CASSRDPGQGQPQHF. The CDR3, as DNA: TGTGCCAGCAGTCGAGACCCGGGACAGGGTCAGCCCCAGCATTTT. This chain connects TRBV5-4 to TRBJ1-5, with 9 nucleotides matching TRBD1. The germline CDR1 and CDR2 sequences are SGHNT and YYREEE (reference sequence). V lost 5 bases and J lost 6; bases outside the gene matches: 9. CDR3 size: 15 residues.